This entry lists 29 T cell receptor beta chains sequenced from one sample in a study of shared clonotypes between healthy human individuals. Only in-frame clones appear in the TCRdb table, and some are missing; sequencing was by immunoSEQ multiplex PCR. The table includes roughly 1 million clones, more than 65% detected once. The sequencing sample was made of memory CD4+ T cells sorted from blood. The subset here: CD45RA-negative fraction. The source is a man aged 18 to 30 in good health.

This chain's CDR3 is CASSQDWGTSGRSSYEQYF. The CDR3 bases are TGCGCCAGCAGCCAAGATTGGGGGACTAGCGGGAGGAGCTCCTACGAGCAGTACTTC. The genes are TRBV4-3 and TRBJ2-7; 15 nucleotides align to TRBD2. Unmatched junction bases numbered 6, after V lost 0 bases and J lost 0 bases. Per the germline V gene, CDR1 is LGHNA and CDR2 is YSLEER. The CDR3 sequence is 19 residues long.

V gene TRBV19 combines with J gene TRBJ2-2, with TRBD2 matching over 8 bases. The germline V gene encodes CDR1 LNHDA and CDR2 SQIVND (reference sequence). The CDR3 spans 14 residues. Germline trimming cut 6 bases from V and 5 bases from J; bases unmatched to any gene: 5. CDR3 DNA sequence: TGTGCCAGTAGCGGGAGGGCCCGGACCGGGGAGCTGTTTTTT. It codes for CASSGRARTGELFF.

The chain is built from TRBV5-8 and TRBJ2-6, with 7 bases matching TRBD2. This CDR3 spans 16 amino acids. V shed 3 bases, J shed 2 bases, and the junction held 5 bases outside the gene matches. The germline V gene has CDR1 SGHTS and CDR2 YDEGEE. The CDR3 DNA follows: TGTGCCAGCAGCTGGGGGGGTATCCCTGGGGCCAACGTCCTGACTTTC. It yields the protein CASSWGGIPGANVLTF.

The CDR3, as DNA: TGTGCCAGCAGTTCGGTGGACAGGGAGACCCAGTACTTC. This encodes CASSSVDRETQYF. This chain uses TRBV2 with TRBJ2-5; 7 positions match TRBD1. Germline assignment: CDR1 SNHLY and CDR2 FYNNEI. Germline trimming cut 5 bases from V and 5 bases from J; bases unmatched to any gene: 5. CDR3 length equals 13 residues.

The V call is TRBV5-4, the J call TRBJ1-2; tentatively, D is TRBD1 (6 bases). Germline V lookup: CDR1 SGHNT, CDR2 YYREEE (reference sequence). Trimming cost V 3 bases and J 8 bases, with 17 bases left between them. CDR3 length equals 14 residues. The CDR3 DNA sequence: TGTGCCAGCAGCTCCAACAACAGGGATCAAGGCTACACCTTC. The encoded protein is CASSSNNRDQGYTF.

This rearrangement joins TRBV16 to TRBJ1-5; D is unclear. Germline V gene data show CDR1 as KGHSY and CDR2 as FQNENV. V shed 1 base and J shed 2 bases, with 6 bases lying between them. The CDR3 extends over 14 amino acids. DNA of the CDR3: TGTGCCAGCAGCCAATGGTGGGGCAATCAGCCCCAGCATTTT. This sequence encodes CASSQWWGNQPQHF. Full variable domain (missing parts from reference TRBV16 and TRBJ1-5): GEEVAQTPKHLVRGEGQKAKLYCAPIKGHSYVFWYQQVLKNEFKFLISFQNENVFDETGMPKERFSAKCLPNSPCSLEIQATKLEDSAVYFCASSQWWGNQPQHFGDGTRLSIL.

This clone has a handful of counts. The chain joins TRBV27 to TRBJ2-2; 8 bases map to TRBD1. The CDR3 has 15 residues. Unmatched junction bases numbered 3, after V lost 2 bases and J lost 4 bases. Germline V gene data show CDR1 as MNHEY and CDR2 as SMNVEV (reference sequence). CDR3 in DNA: TGTGCCAGCAGTTTAACAGGGGGGAGCACCGGGGAGCTGTTTTTT. This sequence encodes CASSLTGGSTGELFF.

V gene TRBV28 combines with J gene TRBJ2-1, with TRBD2 matching over 8 bases. The CDR3 is 15 amino acids. Trimming took 11 bases from V and 6 from J; bases not matched to a gene: 15. The germline CDR1 and CDR2 sequences are MDHEN and SYDVKM. CDR3 amino acids: CASPPGTGGINEQFF. CDR3 DNA sequence: TGTGCCTCCCCACCCGGAACGGGGGGGATCAATGAGCAGTTCTTC.

About this clone: The same CDR3 can be traced to other DNA sequences in this sample. The chain couples TRBV6-1 to TRBJ1-1; no reliable D call. This CDR3 has 12 amino acids. The V gene's germline CDR1 is MNHNS and CDR2 SASEGT. The V gene lost 3 bases and the J gene lost 3 bases, with 5 bases spanning the gap. CDR3: CASSDGDTEAFF. The CDR3 nucleotides are TGTGCCAGCAGTGATGGGGACACTGAAGCTTTCTTT.

The chain combines TRBV30 with TRBJ2-7, with D maybe TRBD2 (5 bases). The CDR3 loop spans 12 amino acids. Germline V CDR1 and CDR2: GTSNPN, SVGIG (reference sequence). V gave up 3 bases and J gave up 3 bases, with 9 bases separating them. CDR3 region: CAWRESGYEQYF. Here the CDR3 DNA reads TGTGCCTGGAGGGAAAGCGGCTACGAGCAGTACTTC.

This clone appeared once. The chain employs TRBV13 and TRBJ1-6; D remains ambiguous. V was shortened by 0 bases and J by 0 bases, with 12 bases between the two germline ends. CDR1 is PRHDT and CDR2 is FYEKMQ in the germline V gene (reference sequence). The CDR3 is 18 amino acids. In DNA, the CDR3 is TGTGCCAGCAGCTTAGGGGGCAAGTCTAGCTCCTATAATTCACCCCTCCACTTT. Amino acids: CASSLGGKSSSYNSPLHF. The variable domain in full, with the rest retrieved from reference TRBV13 and TRBJ1-6, is AAGVIQSPRHLIKEKRETATLKCYPIPRHDTVYWYQQGPGQDPQFLISFYEKMQSDKGSIPDRFSAQQFSDYHSELNMSSLELGDSALYFCASSLGGKSSSYNSPLHFGNGTRLTVT.

This clone was recorded a few times. The gene calls are TRBV7-8 and TRBJ2-6; the D is unclear. Deletions cut 5 bases from V and 1 base from J, with 9 bases between. From germline, CDR1 is SGHVS and CDR2 FQNEAQ. This CDR3 comprises 15 residues. CDR3 residues: CASSGQDSGANVLTF. The CDR3 DNA follows: TGTGCCAGCAGCGGGCAGGATTCTGGGGCCAACGTCCTGACTTTC.

This clone was recorded once. The CDR3 loop reads CASSLKIGSFSDTQYF. The CDR3 bases are TGTGCCAGCAGCTTGAAGATCGGGTCGTTTTCAGATACGCAGTATTTT. V and J are TRBV7-9 and TRBJ2-3; no clear D. The CDR3 loop spans 16 amino acids. From germline, CDR1 is SEHNR and CDR2 FQNEAQ (reference sequence). V was pared by 3 bases and J by 4 bases, with 17 bases between.

The gene calls are TRBV9 and TRBJ2-2, with 7 bases aligning to TRBD2. This CDR3 has 16 amino acids. CDR1 is SGDLS, CDR2 YYNGEE, per germline. With 0 bases clipped from V and 3 bases from J, the junction kept 5 bases outside the gene matches. CDR3 loop: CASSVGGGPDTGELFF. In DNA, the CDR3 is TGTGCCAGCAGCGTAGGGGGAGGGCCCGACACCGGGGAGCTGTTTTTT.

The CDR3 bases are TGCGCCAGCAGCCAAGACCGCCACACTGAAGCTTTCTTT. Translating it yields CASSQDRHTEAFF. The chain is built from TRBV10-2 and TRBJ1-1; D not resolved. CDR1 and CDR2 (germline): WSHSY, SAAADI. Between the trimmed V and J ends, which lost 6 bases and 3 bases, there was a span of 11 bases. CDR3 length equals 13 residues.

The chain joins TRBV29-1 to TRBJ2-5, with a weak D call TRBD2 (5 bases). There are 11 residues in the CDR3. The V gene lost 7 bases and the J gene lost 5 bases, with 11 bases spanning the gap. Looked up from germline, CDR1 is SQVTM and CDR2 is ANQGSEA. For the CDR3, the DNA is TGCAGCGGCACGTCGGGGGAGACCCAGTACTTC. The encoded protein is CSGTSGETQYF.

V and J are TRBV6-4 and TRBJ2-3; TRBD1 matches at 7 bases. The germline V gene encodes CDR1 MRHNA and CDR2 SNTAGT. The CDR3 has 13 amino acids. V was pared by 3 bases and J by 5 bases, with 2 bases of the junction left unmatched. The CDR3 sequence is CASSEQGRDTQYF. In DNA, the CDR3 is TGTGCCAGCAGTGAACAGGGGAGAGATACGCAGTATTTT.

This clone was recorded many times. The chain recombines TRBV18 with TRBJ1-1, with a tentative D call TRBD1 (5 bases). Deletions cut 0 bases from V and 11 bases from J, with 13 bases between. The V gene's germline CDR1 is KGHSH and CDR2 LQKENI. The CDR3 contains 13 residues. In DNA, the CDR3 is TGTGCCAGCTCACCACCGAATAGGGGTAAGGCTTTCTTT. Translated: CASSPPNRGKAFF.

The V call is TRBV18, the J call TRBJ2-7, with D tentatively TRBD1 (5 bases). The CDR3 is 13 amino acids. The V gene lost 3 bases and the J gene lost 4 bases, with 10 bases spanning the gap. In germline, CDR1 is KGHSH, CDR2 LQKENI. This chain's CDR3 is CASSPPQGYEQYF. The CDR3 bases are TGTGCCAGCTCACCGCCTCAGGGTTACGAGCAGTACTTC.

In the case of this clone: A much larger clone is a single base away; this may be a read error. This chain's CDR3 is CASSLVGVQETQYF. In nucleotides, the CDR3 is TGTGCCAGCAGCTTAGTTGGGGTCCAAGAGACCCAGTACTTC. V is TRBV7-9 and J is TRBJ2-5, with D unclear. CDR3 size: 14 residues. V lost 1 base and J 1 base, leaving 7 bases between the germline ends. Germline values: CDR1 SEHNR, CDR2 FQNEAQ (reference sequence).

CDR3 residues: CASSLRTGGLDTQYF. Written as DNA, the CDR3 is TGTGCCAGCAGCTTACGGACAGGGGGTCTAGATACGCAGTATTTT. V and J are TRBV11-2 and TRBJ2-3, with 10 bases aligning to TRBD1. The V gene end was trimmed by 2 bases and the J gene end by 5 bases; junction bases not matched to a gene: 4. Germline V gene data show CDR1 as SGHAT and CDR2 as FQNNGV. The CDR3 covers 15 residues.

The chain couples TRBV19 to TRBJ2-2; either TRBD1 or TRBD2 may supply D (5 bases each). CDR3 length equals 15 residues. Germline CDR1 reads LNHDA; CDR2 reads SQIVND (reference sequence). Trimming left V 10 bases short and J 0 bases short, with 15 bases between. The CDR3 DNA is TGTGCCACTCCGCGAGGGGCTTCGAACACCGGGGAGCTGTTTTTT. It translates to CATPRGASNTGELFF.

DNA for the CDR3: TGTGCCAGCAGCTTACAGGGGAGACACGAGCAGTACTTC. This translates into CASSLQGRHEQYF. This chain joins TRBV7-2 and TRBJ2-7; TRBD1 is a possible D gene (6 bases). The CDR3 sequence is 13 residues long. The germline V gene has CDR1 SGHTA and CDR2 FQGNSA. The V end was cut by 2 bases, the J end by 5 bases, with 10 bases between.

In its sample, this clone was seen many times. The CDR3 DNA is TGTGCCAGCAGTTACTCCTATAGTCCGGATTCACCCCTCCACTTT. Its translation: CASSYSYSPDSPLHF. This rearrangement joins TRBV6-5 to TRBJ1-6; no clear D. Trimming removed 0 bases at V and 8 bases at J, with 11 bases between. In germline, CDR1 is MNHEY, CDR2 SVGAGI. There are 15 residues in the CDR3.

The V gene is TRBV5-1, the J gene TRBJ2-2; 7 bases are shared with TRBD1. V trimming: 6 bases; J trimming: 2 bases; junction bases outside the gene matches: 10. CDR1 SGHRS and CDR2 YFSETQ come from the germline V gene. CDR3 size: 16 residues. CDR3: CASTQTGTANTGELFF. CDR3 nucleotide sequence: TGCGCCAGCACGCAGACCGGGACAGCAAACACCGGGGAGCTGTTTTTT.

This chain links TRBV19 with TRBJ1-1, with D hard to call. V shed 4 bases and J shed 1 base, with 4 bases lying between them. The CDR3 extends over 12 amino acids. CDR1 and CDR2 (germline): LNHDA, SQIVND (reference sequence). The CDR3 DNA reads TGTGCCAGTAGTAAGCCGAACACTGAAGCTTTCTTT. Amino acids: CASSKPNTEAFF.

A remark on this clone: The sample contains more than one DNA sequence encoding this CDR3. V and J are TRBV7-2 and TRBJ1-1; TRBD1 aligns across 7 bases. The CDR3 loop spans 13 amino acids. V shed 6 bases and J 1 base; nucleotides not matched to a gene: 2. Per germline, CDR1 SGHTA and CDR2 FQGNSA. This chain's CDR3 is CASSRQGNTEAFF. CDR3 DNA: TGTGCCAGCAGTAGACAGGGGAACACTGAAGCTTTCTTT. Filled out from reference TRBV7-2 and TRBJ1-1, the complete variable domain reads GAGVSQSPSNKVTEKGKDVELRCDPISGHTALYWYRQSLGQGLEFLIYFQGNSAPDKSGLPSDRFSAERTGGSVSTLTIQRTQQEDSAVYLCASSRQGNTEAFFGQGTRLTVV.

This clone was found a few times. V gene TRBV18 combines with J gene TRBJ2-5, with TRBD2 identical over 12 bases. CDR1 and CDR2 (germline): KGHSH, LQKENI. This CDR3 has 16 amino acids. Unmatched junction bases numbered 7, after V lost 3 bases and J lost 5 bases. CDR3 nucleotide sequence: TGTGCCAGCTCACCTTCCGGACTAGCGGGATTGGAGACCCAGTACTTC. The encoded protein is CASSPSGLAGLETQYF.

The CDR3 reads CASSAQGDPGNTIYF. The CDR3 DNA reads TGTGCCAGCTCAGCCCAGGGGGACCCTGGAAACACCATATATTTT. The V call is TRBV18, the J call TRBJ1-3; TRBD1 matches 7 bases. Germline values: CDR1 KGHSH, CDR2 LQKENI. Trimming removed 5 bases from V and 2 bases from J; junction bases left unmatched: 6. The length of the CDR3 is 15 residues.